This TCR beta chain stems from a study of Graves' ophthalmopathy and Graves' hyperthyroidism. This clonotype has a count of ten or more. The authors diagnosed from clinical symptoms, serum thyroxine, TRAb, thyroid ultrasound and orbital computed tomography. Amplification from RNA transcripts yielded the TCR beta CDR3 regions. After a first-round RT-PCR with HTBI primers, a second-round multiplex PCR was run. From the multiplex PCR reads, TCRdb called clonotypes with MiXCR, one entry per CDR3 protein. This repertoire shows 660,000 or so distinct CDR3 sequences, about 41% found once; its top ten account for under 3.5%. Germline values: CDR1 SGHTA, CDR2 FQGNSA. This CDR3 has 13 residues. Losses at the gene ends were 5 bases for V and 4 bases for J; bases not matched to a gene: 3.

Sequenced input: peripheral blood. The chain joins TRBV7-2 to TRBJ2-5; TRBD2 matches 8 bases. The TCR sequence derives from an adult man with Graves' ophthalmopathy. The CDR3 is CASSRAGAETQYF. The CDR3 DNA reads TGTGCCAGCAGCCGAGCGGGGGCAGAGACCCAGTACTTC.